The 7 T cell receptor beta chains below all came from one sample that was sequenced in a study of blood T cell repertoires in COVID-19. Method: immunoSEQ multiplex PCR; TCRdb's copy keeps in-frame clones and lacks some. Of 120,000 to 150,000 clones in the sample, over 75% were seen once. Sequencing was carried out using PBMCs or T cells enriched from blood (not recorded which). The source of these receptors is a woman between 25 and 40 years old with acute COVID-19.

This chain uses TRBV11-2 with TRBJ2-1, with D possibly matching TRBD1 (6 bases). The germline V gene has CDR1 SGHAT and CDR2 FQNNGV. Trimming stripped 0 bases from V and 6 bases from J, with 18 bases between. CDR3 length: 17 amino acids. The CDR3 loop is CASSLDRGSALPNEQFF. Here the CDR3 DNA reads TGTGCCAGCAGCTTAGATAGGGGGTCCGCCCTTCCCAATGAGCAGTTCTTC.

The chain links TRBV21-1 to TRBJ2-7; the table names TRBD2, a call not compared with the DNA. TRBV21-1 is a pseudogene. This CDR3 spans 16 amino acids. Here the CDR3 reads CASSKGASGLLYEQYF. The CDR3 nucleotides read TGTGCCAGCAGCAAAGGAGCTAGCGGGTTACTCTACGAGCAGTACTTC.

This sequence joins TRBV19 and TRBJ2-2; 7 bases agree with TRBD1. V dropped 11 bases and J dropped 6; count of bases not matched to a gene: 15. The V gene's germline CDR1 is LNHDA and CDR2 SQIVND (reference sequence). CDR3 length: 15 residues. The CDR3 DNA is TGTGCCTCTTCGAGGGCAGGGGGTTTCTCCGGGGAGCTGTTTTTT. Residues: CASSRAGGFSGELFF.

This clone was observed a handful of times. The chain carries TRBV5-1 and TRBJ2-4; 10 bases map to TRBD2. Germline-derived CDR1 and CDR2 are SGHRS and YFSETQ. With V trimmed by 3 bases and J by 5 bases, 5 bases remained unmatched. This CDR3 is 15 amino acids long. The CDR3 DNA sequence: TGCGCCAGCAGCTCCCTAGCGGGAGCGGAAAACATTCAGTACTTC. Translation gives CASSSLAGAENIQYF.

The chain couples TRBV19 to TRBJ1-2, with 7 bases aligning to TRBD1. Germline CDR1 reads LNHDA; CDR2 reads SQIVND (reference sequence). There are 15 residues in the CDR3. The J segment lost 7 bases and the V segment lost 4 bases, leaving 12 bases of the junction unmatched. CDR3 sequence: CASSSSTGDVFGYTF. The CDR3 DNA sequence: TGTGCCAGTAGTAGCTCCACAGGGGATGTTTTTGGCTACACCTTC.

The chain combines TRBV9 with TRBJ2-2; 8 nucleotides agree with TRBD2. The germline V gene has CDR1 SGDLS and CDR2 YYNGEE. The CDR3 contains 17 residues. After removal of 1 base from V and 1 base from J, the junction contained 6 bases not matched to a gene. CDR3 residues: CASSVYETSVNTGELFF. The CDR3 DNA reads as TGTGCCAGCAGCGTATACGAGACTAGCGTGAACACCGGGGAGCTGTTTTTT.

The chain combines TRBV7-6 with TRBJ1-3; no reliable D call. The CDR3 is made up of 14 amino acids. V dropped 2 bases and J dropped 4 bases, with 9 bases sitting between them. CDR1 and CDR2 from the germline V gene are SGHVS and FNYEAQ. The CDR3 loop is CASSLQVTGNTIYF. The DNA for the CDR3 is TGTGCCAGCAGCTTACAGGTTACAGGAAACACCATATATTTT.